This T cell receptor (beta chain) derives from a study of blood T cells in healthy people across ages. About this clonotype itself: What it recognizes is unknown.

The trim removed 6 bases at V and 3 bases at J, leaving 5 bases unmatched. The CDR3 has 12 amino acids. Looked up from germline, CDR1 is DFQATT and CDR2 is SNEGSKA (reference sequence). Through a sample-barcoded 5' primer and a J-beta primer mix, a second PCR was run for 7 to 11 cycles. Each CDR3 protein gets one entry after TCRdb re-called the 5' RACE reads with MiXCR. The sample contains roughly 1.5 million distinct CDR3 sequences, under 55% of which appear only once. Findings and limits, study-wide: Observed TCR beta diversity per million T cells went down as age went up. This fall followed a roughly linear course with age. More naive CD4+ cells and higher diversity were found in long-lived than in aged donors.

This sequence was found in a young woman in good health. This chain uses TRBV20-1 with TRBJ2-7, with 7 bases aligning to TRBD2. The sequencing sample was made of blood. The CDR3 region is CSAPSGNYEQYF. The CDR3 region has the DNA TGCAGTGCCCCGAGCGGGAACTACGAGCAGTACTTC.